The clone carrying this T cell receptor beta chain was picked up many times. The antigen is not known. Germline-derived CDR1 and CDR2 are MNHEY and SVGEGT. CDR3 length: 16 amino acids. Trimming left V 2 bases short and J 0 bases short, with 13 bases between. This sample stems from a study of T cell repertoires in cytomegalovirus infection. Overall study results and limits: HLA-C-restricted, CMV-specific TCR beta clonotypes were dominant ex vivo.

TCRdb reprocessed the reads with MiXCR, giving one entry per CDR3 protein. The data contain roughly 500,000 distinct CDR3 sequences, approximately 11% of them singletons. This chain links TRBV6-2 or TRBV6-3 with TRBJ1-2, with D hard to call. What was sequenced was PBMCs. The receptor comes from a human donor in good health (CMV status not recorded). Some clones in this sample may be carry-over from other donors' samples. The CDR3 coding sequence is TGTGCCAGCAGTTACGGGTCCTGGACTGCTAACTATGGCTACACCTTC. Translating gives CASSYGSWTANYGYTF.